The sequence of this T cell receptor beta chain was determined in a study of shared clonotypes between healthy human individuals. Trimming removed 3 bases from V and 8 bases from J, with 13 bases in between. CDR3 size: 13 residues. The germline V gene encodes CDR1 MNHEY and CDR2 SMNVEV (reference sequence). The repertoire was sequenced with immunoSEQ multiplex PCR; TCRdb's copy has only in-frame clones and lacks some. The sample carries fewer than 400,000 clones, approximately 79% recorded once. The chain carries TRBV27 and TRBJ1-2, with D unclear. Sequencing input: memory CD4+ T cells sorted from blood. This sample's subset: CD45RA-negative fraction. This clonotype was sampled from a man aged 25 to 40 in good health. CDR3 sequence (DNA): TGTGCCAGCAGTTTTTCGAGGCGCGAGGGCTACACCTTC. It specifies CASSFSRREGYTF.